The clone carrying this T cell receptor beta chain was seen more than once but under ten times. The sample belongs to a study of T cells after yellow fever vaccination. Study information: Where fractions had low cell numbers, libraries were prepared from them with the SMART-Seq v4 Ultra Low Input RNA kit.

Template-switching 5'RACE yielded the TCR cDNA; a universal primer site and UMIs were added in the process. TCRdb reprocessed the 5' RACE reads with MiXCR, giving one entry per CDR3 protein. The repertoire has some 350,000 distinct CDR3 sequences, approximately 3.9% of them found once; the top ten carry 24%. V lost 3 bases to trimming and J lost 2 bases; unmatched junction nucleotides: 2. The CDR3 sequence is 14 residues long. Germline values: CDR1 SGHNT, CDR2 YYREEE (reference sequence). The sequenced sample was PBMCs, obtained 5 days after the yellow fever booster vaccination. The chain recombines TRBV5-4 with TRBJ2-3; 8 bases match TRBD1. The sequence was collected from a young man who received the YFV17D yellow fever vaccine. This chain's CDR3 is CASSWGQDTDTQYF. As DNA, the CDR3 is TGTGCCAGCAGCTGGGGACAGGACACAGATACGCAGTATTTT.